The present T cell receptor (beta chain) was sequenced within a study of T cell responses to AZD1222 COVID-19 vaccine. Germline CDR1 LNHDA, CDR2 SQIVND (reference sequence). Trimming took 5 bases from V and 4 from J, leaving 14 bases between them. This CDR3 spans 14 amino acids. Method: immunoSEQ multiplex PCR; TCRdb's copy keeps in-frame clones and lacks some. In the table there are approximately 110,000 clones, roughly 80% of which are singletons. On this clone itself: The target antigen is unknown.

Study observations and caveats: Donors were largely white British and mainly female; clonal diversity was possibly underestimated. Breadth and depth of Spike-specific TCRs rose after two AZD1222 doses. Only five to seven AZD1222 recipients were seropositive at baseline. Of spike-specific TCRs, nearly half reportedly target regions left unmutated in variants.

The starting material was peripheral blood, obtained on day 0 of AZD1222 vaccination. The rearrangement uses TRBV19 and TRBJ1-1; no clear D. The receptor was isolated from an adult in good health. CDR3 DNA: TGTGCCAGTAGTGTGGGCCTTTCGGGCACTGAAGCTTTCTTT. Its protein product is CASSVGLSGTEAFF. Full variable domain (rest looked up from reference TRBV19 and TRBJ1-1): DGGITQSPKYLFRKEGQNVTLSCEQNLNHDAMYWYRQDPGQGLRLIYYSQIVNDFQKGDIAEGYSVSREKKESFPLTVTSAQKNPTAFYLCASSVGLSGTEAFFGQGTRLTVV.